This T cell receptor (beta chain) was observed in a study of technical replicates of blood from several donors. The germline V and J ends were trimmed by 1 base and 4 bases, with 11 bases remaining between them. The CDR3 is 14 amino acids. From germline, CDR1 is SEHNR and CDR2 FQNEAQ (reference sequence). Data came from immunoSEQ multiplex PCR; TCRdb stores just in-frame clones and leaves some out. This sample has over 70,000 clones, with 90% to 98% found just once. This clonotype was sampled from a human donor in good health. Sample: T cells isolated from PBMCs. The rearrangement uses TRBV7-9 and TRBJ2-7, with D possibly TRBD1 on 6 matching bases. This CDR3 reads CASSLGGQPYEQYF. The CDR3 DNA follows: TGTGCCAGCAGCTTAGGAGGACAGCCTTACGAGCAGTACTTC.